This T cell receptor beta chain stems from a study of tumor-infiltrating lymphocytes in primary liver carcinoma. About the study: Stage T1-T3 N0M0 tumors spanned roughly 4.2 to 11 cm.

With a constant-region primer, TCR beta cDNA was made from 450 to 500 ng of total RNA. What produced the TCR beta libraries was three nested multiplex PCR rounds using slightly modified ARM-PCR. With TRBV1-TRBV30 forward primers and a C-beta reverse primer, the first two PCR rounds were run for about 10 cycles each. Using its own MiXCR run on the multiplex PCR reads, TCRdb lists one record per CDR3 protein. The sample holds around 190,000 distinct CDR3 sequences, around four fifths seen once. As regards this clonotype: The antigen is undetermined. The junction does not match germline at one end; this may be a read error.

Germline V lookup: CDR1 MNHEY, CDR2 SVGAGI. This CDR3 comprises 15 residues. Taking about 18-32 mg of unsorted bulk tissue, the authors co-extracted RNA and DNA. The patients carried chronic HBV infection and had received no treatment. Five separate regions of each tumor underwent sampling. Regarding the study as a whole: All five tumor regions shared only about 8-25% of top clones.

The chain employs TRBV6-5 and TRBJ2-3; 12 nucleotides match TRBD2. The sample comprised tumor tissue from primary liver carcinoma. The sequence was obtained from a man in his forties with primary liver carcinoma and hepatitis B virus infection. The DNA for the CDR3 is TGTGCCAGAGACCCAGGACTAGCGGGAACAGATACACAGTATTTT. Translating gives CARDPGLAGTDTQYF.